This TCR beta chain was recovered during a study of blood T cell repertoires in COVID-19. The overall study: COVID-19 samples collected from the United States, Italy and Spain covered acute and convalescent phases. PBMCs, B-cell-depleted T cells, or T cells provided the cDNA or gDNA that made up the material.

Enrolled during active infection, Seattle patients were then followed longitudinally. There are 13 residues in the CDR3. CDR1 MNHEY and CDR2 SVGEGT come from the germline V gene. Trimming took off 6 bases at V and 9 bases at J, with 12 bases between the two ends. This clone is medium-sized (0.01 to 0.1%). The data were produced by immunoSEQ multiplex PCR, yet TCRdb's version contains in-frame clones alone and is incomplete. The sample includes approximately 36,000 clones, about 85% of them seen just once. The clonotype was recovered from a man between 60 and 75 years old with COVID-19, enrolled during active disease. Sequencing was performed on peripheral blood. V usage is TRBV6-2 or TRBV6-3 and J usage is TRBJ1-6; a weak D match, TRBD1 (5 bases). The CDR3 DNA sequence: TGTGCCAGCAGCACCGATGGGGCTTCACCCCTCCACTTT. Amino acid sequence: CASSTDGASPLHF.